The sequence of this TCR beta chain was determined in a study of spatial heterogeneity in lung cancer (dated by TCRdb to between 2018 and 2021). For context, the study as a whole: Donors were around 69 patients with early-stage, untreated non-small cell lung cancer from the lung TRACERx cohort. Both alpha and beta chains were TCR-sequenced in fewer than 250 tumor regions, 64 matched nontumor lung samples and approximately 50 PBMC samples obtained at surgery. More beta-chain than alpha-chain transcripts were consistently detected, likely reflecting higher beta-chain transcript abundance. TCR alpha and beta repertoires were quantitatively compared across multiple tumor regions, matched nontumor lung and blood in non-small cell lung cancer. Follow-up PBMC samples were sequenced whenever available, and the median time to follow-up was about 24 months after resection. In the raw uncorrected reads, each unique combination of TCR and UMI appeared more than ten times on average. TCR repertoire features were related to nonsynonymous mutation counts determined by whole-exome sequencing of tumor tissue.

Points on this clonotype: Its antigen has not been determined. The record has no base qualities; no much larger clone is one base away.

Libraries came from 5' RACE. TCRdb records NextSeq 500 as the sequencer. To allow correction of PCR and sequencing errors, the TCR library protocol tagged every TCR cDNA molecule with a unique molecular identifier. Per the original workflow: TCR identification, UMI-based error correction and CDR3 extraction were performed with Decombinator tools. TCRs above a frequency of 2 per 1,000, corresponding to the top 1% of the tumor frequency distribution, were defined as expanded. Renyi diversity was computed with the R vegan package after each repertoire had been subsampled 100 times to 5,000 TCRs. To build CDR3 similarity networks, amino acid triplet string-kernel similarity was used, and CDR3s were connected when their pairwise similarity was above 0.82. Using fastp at Q25 and MiXCR, TCRdb reprocessed the public reads and kept productive beta chains. Records with the same CDR3 protein are collapsed into one entry carrying the most frequent genes and DNA. TCRdb assigned the V and J calls; the authors' analysis was not used. This sample is represented by approximately 1,300 distinct CDR3 sequences; 25% to 30% of them were singletons. Of the sample, 21% is held by the ten largest clones.

Spanning cysteine to phenylalanine, the CDR3 consists of 14 amino acids. CDR3 DNA is the only sequence kept; it has 42 bases, read in frame from the first base. Trimming costs V 5 bases and J 1 base, and their ends lie 9 bases apart. The germline V gene (reference sequence) specifies SEHNR as CDR1 and FQNEAQ as CDR2. The research as a whole found: Only around 15 patients were included in the comparisons of baseline and follow-up blood repertoires. Ubiquitous expanded tumor TCRs showed up in blood more often at tumor resection than at routine follow-up. Confirming at a functional level the hypothesis that regional TCRs recognize regional mutations was considered to require additional single-cell paired TCR alpha and beta sequencing.

The time point label of this sample denotes: blood at routine non-recurrence follow-up after resection. For TCR sequencing, whole RNA was extracted from tumor and nontumor lung tissue, or from cryopreserved PBMC samples, and no cell sorting was done. Only patients for whom sufficient RNA was available from at least two tumor regions were selected for TCR sequencing. The material sequenced was PBMCs, taken at follow-up. This sequence was found in a male donor with early-stage non-small cell lung cancer. The chain employs TRBV7-9 and TRBJ1-3; TRBD1 is a possible D gene, resting on 5 matching bases. The CDR3 protein sequence reads: CASSTGLSGNTIYF. The DNA sequence reads TGTGCCAGCAGCACGGGACTTTCTGGAAACACCATATATTTT. Extended through the reference TRBV7-9 and TRBJ1-3 proteins, this CDR3 yields the full variable domain: DTGVSQNPRHKITKRGQNVTFRCDPISEHNRLYWYRQTLGQGPEFLTYFQNEAQLEKSRLLSDRFSAERPKGSFSTLEIQRTEQGDSAMYLCASSTGLSGNTIYFGEGSWLTVV.